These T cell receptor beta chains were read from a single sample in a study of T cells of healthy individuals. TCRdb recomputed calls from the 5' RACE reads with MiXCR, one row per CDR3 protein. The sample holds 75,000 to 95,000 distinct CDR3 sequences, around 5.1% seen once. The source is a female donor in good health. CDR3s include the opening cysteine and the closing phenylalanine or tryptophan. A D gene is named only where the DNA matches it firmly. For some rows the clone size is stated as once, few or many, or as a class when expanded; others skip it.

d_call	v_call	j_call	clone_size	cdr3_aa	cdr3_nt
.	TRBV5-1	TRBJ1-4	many	CASSPNRDEKLFF	TGCGCCAGCAGCCCAAACAGGGATGAAAAACTGTTTTTT
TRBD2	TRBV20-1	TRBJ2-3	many	CSAPTSGPGTQYF	TGCAGTGCTCCGACTAGCGGCCCAGGCACGCAGTATTTT
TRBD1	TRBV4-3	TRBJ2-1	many	CASSQMTGQGSNEQFF	TGCGCCAGCAGCCAAATGACGGGACAGGGGAGTAATGAGCAGTTCTTC
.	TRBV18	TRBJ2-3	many	CASSPQGTDTQYF	TGTGCCAGCTCACCACAGGGAACAGATACGCAGTATTTT
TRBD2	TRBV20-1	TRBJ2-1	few	CSREGAYNEQFF	TGCAGTCGGGAGGGCGCCTACAATGAGCAGTTCTTC
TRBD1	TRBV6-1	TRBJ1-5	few	CASRRTGAGQPQHF	TGTGCCAGCAGACGGACAGGGGCTGGGCAGCCCCAGCATTTT
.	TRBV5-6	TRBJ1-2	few	CASSSLRSSPNYGYTF	TGTGCCAGCAGCTCCCTTCGAAGCTCGCCTAACTATGGCTACACCTTC
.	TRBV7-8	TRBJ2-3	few	CASSSPLTDTQYF	TGTGCCAGCAGCTCCCCCCTGACGGATACGCAGTATTTT
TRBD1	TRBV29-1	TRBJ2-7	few	CSVEGDRTYEQYF	TGCAGCGTCGAAGGGGACAGAACTTACGAGCAGTACTTC
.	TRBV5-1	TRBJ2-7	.	CASSPGLDPSLEQYF	TGCGCCAGCAGCCCGGGACTTGATCCTTCCCTCGAGCAGTACTTC
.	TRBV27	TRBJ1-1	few	CASRKSRNTEAFF	TGTGCCAGCCGCAAATCCCGGAACACTGAAGCTTTCTTT
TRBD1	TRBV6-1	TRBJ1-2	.	CAIKGTGNYGYTF	TGTGCCATCAAGGGGACAGGGAACTATGGCTACACCTTC
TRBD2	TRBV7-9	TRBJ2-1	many	CASLGLAGNEQFF	TGTGCCAGCCTGGGACTAGCGGGCAATGAGCAGTTCTTC
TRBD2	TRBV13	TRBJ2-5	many	CASSFSGRAGETQYF	TGTGCCAGCAGCTTTAGCGGGAGGGCAGGGGAGACCCAGTACTTC